The 3 T cell receptor beta chains below were found in one sample sequenced in a study of cytomegalovirus exposure and HLA in healthy donors. It was with 60 Vbeta and 13 Jbeta primers that the PCR ran. TCRdb's table, derived via immunoSEQ multiplex PCR, lists solely in-frame clones and lacks some. The sample yields about 160,000 clones, about four fifths seen once. The specimen sequenced was PBMCs. These receptors originate from a human donor in good health.

V gene TRBV5-1 combines with J gene TRBJ1-2; D gene unclear. Germline CDR1 and CDR2: SGHRS and YFSETQ. This CDR3 has 12 amino acids. V shed 2 bases and J shed 7 bases, with 9 bases lying between them. CDR3 sequence (DNA): TGCGCCAGCAGCTTCCGGCGGTCTGGCTACACCTTC. Protein product: CASSFRRSGYTF.

This clone was seen only a few times. The CDR3 nucleotides are TGCGCCAGCAGCAAGCGGGGGCGGTTGCCAGATACGCAGTATTTT. Translated: CASSKRGRLPDTQYF. The V and J genes are TRBV5-1 and TRBJ2-3; 8 positions agree with TRBD2. V lost 4 bases to trimming and J lost 4 bases; unmatched junction nucleotides: 8. CDR1 SGHRS and CDR2 YFSETQ come from the germline V gene. The CDR3 length is 15 residues.

A few counts support this clone. The chain couples TRBV5-6 to TRBJ2-3; 7 bases are shared with TRBD1. The CDR3 extends over 18 amino acids. Per the germline V gene, CDR1 is SGHDT and CDR2 is YYEEEE. The trim removed 3 bases at V and 3 bases at J, leaving 16 bases unmatched. In DNA, the CDR3 is TGTGCCAGCAGCTCCATAATAACTCGACAGGGCAGAACAGATACGCAGTATTTT. It specifies CASSSIITRQGRTDTQYF.